This T cell receptor (beta chain) was sequenced for a study of identical twins. TCRdb reprocessed the 5' RACE reads with MiXCR, giving one entry per CDR3 protein. The sample lists fewer than 250,000 distinct CDR3 sequences; approximately 16% were seen once. This sample was also put to use in a study of T cells expressing NK-cell markers. As that study records: The CD3+CD56-NKG2C+ fraction was also led by these clonotypes in several donors.

The sample taken for sequencing was CD8+ T cells sorted from blood. This clonotype was obtained from a woman between 18 and 29 years old in good health.

This CDR3 reads CSASASGPYEQYF. DNA of the CDR3: TGCAGTGCTAGTGCTAGCGGGCCCTACGAGCAGTACTTC. The gene calls are TRBV20-1 and TRBJ2-7, with 8 bases fitting TRBD2. Germline values: CDR1 DFQATT, CDR2 SNEGSKA (reference sequence). J was trimmed by 2 bases and V by 3 bases; bases with no gene match: 3. This CDR3 region has 13 residues.